A selection of T cell receptor beta chains follows, all from one sample in a study of T-cell reconstitution after alpha-beta-depleted transplantation in children. TCRdb processed the PCR reads anew with MiXCR; each CDR3 protein has one entry. The sample consists of around 580,000 distinct CDR3 sequences, roughly a quarter of them appearing once. The source was PBMCs, collected before TCRalphabeta/CD19-depleted stem cell transplant. The source is a boy under two years old with Wiskott-Aldrich syndrome, due to receive a stem cell transplant. The CDR3 runs from the conserved cysteine through the conserved F or W. D genes are given only for firm matches. Size tells how often a clone was seen (once, few, many) or the class of an expanded clone, and some rows leave it out.

TRBJ2-2 | TRBV5-1 | few | TRBD1 | TGCGCCAGCAGCTTGAGGGACAGCACGAACACCGGGGAGCTGTTTTTT | CASSLRDSTNTGELFF
TRBJ1-4 | TRBV4-2 | . | TRBD1 | TGTGCCAGCAGCCTCAGGGGGACTAATGAAAAACTGTTTTTT | CASSLRGTNEKLFF
TRBJ2-5 | TRBV20-1 | . | TRBD2 | TGCAGTGCTCCGAGGAGGAGCGGGAGGGCTGTGGGAGAGACCCAGTACTTC | CSAPRRSGRAVGETQYF
TRBJ1-1 | TRBV29-1 | . | . | TGCAGCGTTCCCCCGACAGCTATGAACACTGAAGCTTTCTTT | CSVPPTAMNTEAFF
TRBJ2-2 | TRBV6-5 | . | TRBD1 | TGTGCCAGCAGTTACTCCGGGACAGGGAAGACCGGGGAGCTGTTTTTT | CASSYSGTGKTGELFF
TRBJ1-6 | TRBV7-2 | . | . | TGTGCCAGCAGCCCGACAGGCGGTAATTCACCCCTCCACTTT | CASSPTGGNSPLHF
TRBJ1-2 | TRBV5-1 | many | TRBD1 | TGCGCCAGCAGCCTGGACAGGGGTGGCTACACCTTC | CASSLDRGGYTF
TRBJ2-1 | TRBV5-1 | few | . | TGCGCCAGCAGCTTGGTTGCTGCGTCGGAGCAGTTCTTC | CASSLVAASEQFF
TRBJ2-5 | TRBV7-9 | few | . | TGTGCCAGCAGCTTTCCCAGCGTGCAAGAGACCCAGTACTTC | CASSFPSVQETQYF
TRBJ2-7 | TRBV12-3/TRBV12-4 | . | TRBD1 | TGTGCCAGCACCTTACAGGGGGCGCAATCAGGTGTCGAGCAGTACTTC | CASTLQGAQSGVEQYF
TRBJ2-1 | TRBV7-2 | . | TRBD2 | TGTGCCAGCAGCTTACTGCTAGCGGCCAATGAGCAGTTCTTC | CASSLLLAANEQFF
TRBJ2-1 | TRBV28 | few | . | TGTGCCAGCAGTTTACTGGTTAGGGTCAGCAATGAGCAGTTCTTC | CASSLLVRVSNEQFF
TRBJ2-1 | TRBV9 | . | . | TGTGCCAGCAGCGTAAGCCCCCAGATCAGCAATGAGCAGTTCTTC | CASSVSPQISNEQFF
TRBJ2-7 | TRBV10-3 | . | . | TGTGCCATCAGTCCTAGGATTAGTTGGTCCTACGAGCAGTACTTC | CAISPRISWSYEQYF
TRBJ2-3 | TRBV5-6 | . | TRBD2 | TGTGCCAGCAGCTTGAGGTGGGGCGGGAGGACCCTCTACCGCACAGATACGCAGTATTTT | CASSLRWGGRTLYRTDTQYF
TRBJ2-1 | TRBV12-3/TRBV12-4 | few | TRBD2 | TGTGCCAGCAGTTTAAATAGCGGGAATGAGCAGTTCTTC | CASSLNSGNEQFF
TRBJ2-7 | TRBV20-1 | . | . | TGCAGTGCTAGTTTAATGGATGTGCAGTACTTC | CSASLMDVQYF
TRBJ2-7 | TRBV2 | few | . | TGTGCCAGCAGCGCGTCCAACGAGCAGTACTTC | CASSASNEQYF
TRBJ2-7 | TRBV3-1 | . | . | TGTGCCAGCAGCCAGCTCGGGGCCTACGAGCAGTACTTC | CASSQLGAYEQYF
TRBJ1-1 | TRBV5-6 | few | . | TGTGCCAGCAGCTTTCAGGGGAGGGCTGAAGCTTTCTTT | CASSFQGRAEAFF
TRBJ2-7 | TRBV6-1 | . | . | TGTGCCAGCAGGAGTGTCGGGACCATCAACTTCTACGAGCAGTACTTC | CASRSVGTINFYEQYF
TRBJ2-7 | TRBV5-1 | few | . | TGCGCCAGCAGCGACGCCCCCGGTGCAGGTCGGAACGAGCAGTACTTC | CASSDAPGAGRNEQYF
TRBJ1-1 | TRBV5-1 | . | . | TGCGCCAGCAGCTTGTACCTTCCAGGGGACACTGAAGCTTTCTTT | CASSLYLPGDTEAFF
TRBJ2-6 | TRBV4-1 | few | . | TGCGCCAGCAGCCAAGTGGTACAGGGGGGGGCTGGCTCTGGGGCCAACGTCCTGACTTTC | CASSQVVQGGAGSGANVLTF
TRBJ2-7 | TRBV7-6 | . | . | TGTGCCAGCAGCTCGGCCCCGGGCGCTTCCTACGAGCAGTACTTC | CASSSAPGASYEQYF
TRBJ1-1 | TRBV15 | few | . | TGTGCCACCAGCAGAGATATTTGGGACACTGAAGCTTTCTTT | CATSRDIWDTEAFF
TRBJ2-3 | TRBV20-1 | once | TRBD2 | TGCAGTGCTAGAGTGCGGGAGCCGGGAGATACGCAGTATTTT | CSARVREPGDTQYF
TRBJ1-2 | TRBV5-5 | . | . | TGTGCCAGCAGCTTGGACTCAGGCTGGGGTAACTATGGCTACACCTTC | CASSLDSGWGNYGYTF
TRBJ2-5 | TRBV5-1 | . | . | TGCGCCAGCAGCGGTGGGGTAGGCGGGCAAGAGACCCAGTACTTC | CASSGGVGGQETQYF
TRBJ2-7 | TRBV9 | . | . | TGTGCCAGCAGCGTAGGAGGGGCGGGCTCCTACGAGCAGTACTTC | CASSVGGAGSYEQYF
TRBJ2-3 | TRBV7-6 | . | . | TGTGCCAGCAGCTTACGGCGGGTAGAAAACTTAAACACAGATACGCAGTATTTT | CASSLRRVENLNTDTQYF
TRBJ2-3 | TRBV12-3/TRBV12-4 | few | TRBD2 | TGTGCCAGCAACACTCTAGCGGGGGTGCCCCGTACAGATACGCAGTATTTT | CASNTLAGVPRTDTQYF
TRBJ2-5 | TRBV5-1 | . | . | TGCGCCAGCAGCTTGGATCACAGGCCCCAAGAGACCCAGTACTTC | CASSLDHRPQETQYF
TRBJ2-1 | TRBV5-1 | few | TRBD2 | TGCGCCAGCAGCCCTCGGACTAGCGGGATCCACAATGAGCAGTTCTTC | CASSPRTSGIHNEQFF
TRBJ2-1 | TRBV5-1 | few | . | TGCGCCAGCAGCTTTCTCGGTCTGGAGGCGTACAATGAGCAGTTCTTC | CASSFLGLEAYNEQFF
TRBJ1-4 | TRBV2 | few | . | TGTGCCAGCGGGGGAGTTACTAATGAAAAACTGTTTTTT | CASGGVTNEKLFF
TRBJ2-4 | TRBV9 | . | TRBD1 | TGTGCCAGCAGCGCAGACGCGACAGGGGGCTTAAACATTCAGTACTTC | CASSADATGGLNIQYF
TRBJ2-7 | TRBV7-2 | many | . | TGTGCCAGCAGCTTAGCCGTCGCGTCCTACGAGCAGTACTTC | CASSLAVASYEQYF
TRBJ2-1 | TRBV12-3/TRBV12-4 | few | . | TGTGCCAGCAGTTTCTCAGGGCAGAACAATGAGCAGTTCTTC | CASSFSGQNNEQFF
TRBJ1-3 | TRBV12-3/TRBV12-4 | once | . | TGTGCCAGCGTCACTAGCTCTGGAAACACCATATATTTT | CASVTSSGNTIYF
TRBJ1-3 | TRBV6-5 | . | . | TGTGCCAGCAGTTACTCGGGGCAACTTAAGTCTGGAAACACCATATATTTT | CASSYSGQLKSGNTIYF
TRBJ2-4 | TRBV9 | . | TRBD2 | TGTGCCAGCAGCGCCGCCGGGACTAGGGGGAACATTCAGTACTTC | CASSAAGTRGNIQYF
TRBJ1-2 | TRBV27 | few | . | TGTGCCAGCAGTTTTTCCCAGGGGTTAGGCTACACCTTC | CASSFSQGLGYTF
TRBJ1-6 | TRBV5-6 | few | . | TGTGCCAGCAGCCTCGGGGGAGCGGGGTCTTATAATTCACCCCTCCACTTT | CASSLGGAGSYNSPLHF
TRBJ2-5 | TRBV5-1 | . | . | TGCGCCAGCAGCCCGGGAGTCGTGATAGAGACCCAGTACTTC | CASSPGVVIETQYF
TRBJ2-7 | TRBV19 | few | TRBD2 | TGTGCCAGTAGTATCGAGAGCGGGAGGGTCTACGAGCAGTACTTC | CASSIESGRVYEQYF
TRBJ2-1 | TRBV6-5 | once | TRBD2 | TGTGCCAGCAGCTTAAGACTAGCCGCCGTCTCCTACAATGAGCAGTTCTTC | CASSLRLAAVSYNEQFF